The 9 T cell receptor beta chains in this list originate from one sample, sequenced in a study of blood T cells in healthy people across ages. Together with a sample-barcoded 5' primer, a J-beta primer mix was included in a second PCR lasting about 7 to 11 cycles. A single record per CDR3 protein comes from TCRdb applying MiXCR to the 5' RACE reads. The data contain around 1,700,000 distinct CDR3 sequences, about 28% of them singletons. Input material: blood. Receptors originate from a woman between 25 and 40 years old in good health.

The chain employs TRBV12-3 or TRBV12-4 and TRBJ2-4; no firm D call. The J call is doubtful: the DNA matches TRBJ2-7 better. The CDR3 covers 13 residues. CDR3 sequence reads: CASSIGRRYEQYF. The CDR3, as DNA: TGTGCCAGCAGTATAGGACGTAGGTACGAGCAGTACTTC.

Of note for this clonotype: A junction boundary mismatches the germline segment, possibly from a read error. V is TRBV6-5 and J is TRBJ1-4, with no clear D. This CDR3 region has 18 residues. Germline loops: CDR1 MNHEY, CDR2 SVGAGI. This chain's CDR3 is CASSYPPRPPATNEKLFF. The CDR3 bases are TGTGCCAGCAGTTACCCTCCCAGACCCCCTGCAACTAATGAAAAGCTGTTTTTT.

This rearrangement joins TRBV20-1 to TRBJ2-1; no clear D gene. Germline CDR1 reads DFQATT; CDR2 reads SNEGSKA (reference sequence). The CDR3 loop spans 12 amino acids. Deletions cut 6 bases from V and 2 bases from J, with 8 bases between. CDR3 in amino acids: CSAVGPYNEQFF. In nucleotides, the CDR3 is TGCAGTGCCGTCGGCCCCTACAATGAGCAGTTCTTC.

This clonotype has at least ten counts. The V and J genes are TRBV29-1 and TRBJ1-2; 7 bases agree with TRBD1. The CDR3 is 13 amino acids. Germline loops: CDR1 SQVTM, CDR2 ANQGSEA. V lost 6 bases to trimming and J lost 5 bases; unmatched junction nucleotides: 9. Written as DNA, the CDR3 is TGCAGCGTGATCACAGGGGAGGCTTATGGCTACACCTTC. It is translated as CSVITGEAYGYTF.

This clonotype has more than one count but fewer than ten. This chain joins TRBV9 and TRBJ2-3; D is perhaps TRBD1 (6 bases). Germline assignment: CDR1 SGDLS and CDR2 YYNGEE. CDR3 length: 15 residues. The V end was cut by 3 bases, the J end by 0 bases, with 11 bases between. CDR3 sequence: CASSERTVSTDTQYF. The CDR3 nucleotides read TGTGCCAGCAGCGAGAGGACAGTTAGCACAGATACGCAGTATTTT.

This clonotype was observed a handful of times. This chain uses TRBV12-3 or TRBV12-4 with TRBJ1-2; the D gene is possibly TRBD1 (5 bases). V shed 6 bases and J shed 4 bases, with 12 bases lying between them. The CDR3 is made up of 13 amino acids. CDR3 loop: CASSTQGPYGYTF. The CDR3 region has the DNA TGTGCCAGCAGCACCCAGGGTCCCTATGGCTACACCTTC.

This clonotype was detected a few times. The J gene is TRBJ1-1, the V gene TRBV20-1; D unclear. Germline V gene data show CDR1 as DFQATT and CDR2 as SNEGSKA (reference sequence). V was clipped by 1 base and J by 1 base, with 10 bases between them. The CDR3 has 14 residues. The CDR3 is CSARVKGWNTEAFF. The CDR3 DNA sequence: TGCAGTGCTAGAGTCAAAGGGTGGAACACTGAAGCTTTCTTT.

The rearrangement links TRBV18 to TRBJ1-1; 7 positions match TRBD1. The J segment lost 1 base and the V segment lost 6 bases, leaving 11 bases of the junction unmatched. This CDR3 has 16 amino acids. In germline, CDR1 is KGHSH, CDR2 LQKENI. The CDR3 DNA follows: TGTGCCAGCTCGACAGGGCCCGGGTCAAAGAACACTGAAGCTTTCTTT. It is translated as CASSTGPGSKNTEAFF.

This clonotype was detected a few times. This chain joins TRBV20-1 and TRBJ2-5; D remains ambiguous. The CDR3 is 16 amino acids. V lost 3 bases, J lost 1 base, and 18 bases lay in between. Germline CDR1 DFQATT, CDR2 SNEGSKA (reference sequence). The CDR3 is CSASPRGSHRQETQYF. The CDR3 region has the DNA TGCAGTGCTAGTCCTCGAGGCAGCCACCGCCAAGAGACCCAGTACTTC.